Detailed here is one T cell receptor (beta chain). Its antigen remains unidentified. The data belong to a study of CD8 T cells in Susac syndrome. Background on the study: Blood was drawn from patients with Susac syndrome. At that point, they were therapy-naive, on corticosteroids, or on intravenous immunoglobulin alone.

Recently defined diagnostic criteria for definite or probable disease were fulfilled by Susac syndrome patients. The RNA, roughly 0.5 to 1 ug, was put through reverse transcription using random hexamers. With immunoSEQ multiplex PCR, TCR beta CDR3 was amplified across 54 Vbeta and 13 Jbeta. A single record per CDR3 protein comes from TCRdb applying MiXCR to the immunoSEQ multiplex PCR reads. The sample includes approximately 190,000 distinct CDR3 sequences, over 90% of them seen just once. The study, taken as a whole, reports: The study found that Susac CD8+ clonal expansion peaked in TEMRA cells and active patients.

This CDR3 contains 13 residues. Germline V lookup: CDR1 MNHEY, CDR2 SMNVEV (reference sequence). The V segment lost 8 bases and the J segment 5 bases; nucleotides outside the gene matches: 6. V usage is TRBV27 and J usage is TRBJ1-5; the match to TRBD1 covers 7 bases. The specimen sequenced was CD8+ T cells from PBMCs. The sequence derives from a human donor with Susac syndrome. CDR3 DNA: TGTGCCAGCGGTCGACAGGGTTATCAGCCCCAGCATTTT. This translates into CASGRQGYQPQHF.